The T cell receptor beta chain described here comes from a study of T-cell reconstitution after alpha-beta-depleted transplantation in children. This CDR3 has 13 residues. CDR1 is DFQATT and CDR2 is SNEGSKA in the germline V gene (reference sequence). J lost 0 bases, V lost 6 bases, and 3 bases had no gene match. This clonotype turned up a few times. Antigen unknown. Study observations and caveats: Expanded graft clones numbering several hundred reportedly gave rise to alpha-beta T cells about two months after transplant. Where some patients showed high TCRbeta diversity at day 60, it came from recipient T cells and thymic progenitors that had survived. After one year, T-cell counts and TCRbeta diversity mostly came from new T cells.

The library targeted TCRbeta and was prepared with unique molecular identifiers. TCRdb re-called the PCR reads with MiXCR, one entry per CDR3 protein. This table holds nearly 350,000 distinct CDR3 sequences, roughly 16% found once. The source of this sequence is a male patient aged 2-9 years who had a stem cell transplant for acute lymphoblastic leukemia, so the T cells may come from the graft donor. The sample was PBMCs, mostly from graft donor cells, taken 360 days after TCRalphabeta/CD19-depleted stem cell transplant. The genes are TRBV20-1 and TRBJ2-3, with 7 nucleotides matching TRBD1. CDR3 bases: TGCAGTGCCCCACAGGGGAGCACAGATACGCAGTATTTT. It yields the protein CSAPQGSTDTQYF.